This is a list of T cell receptor beta chains from one sample in a study of beta chain features in type 1 diabetes. Sequencing was performed with immunoSEQ multiplex PCR; in TCRdb, only in-frame clones are kept and a portion is missing. The sample comprises some 660,000 clones, 11% to 15% of which are singletons, and around 0.04% rests with the top ten. The sample was naive CD4+ T cells from blood. The receptors come from a man in his late teens or twenties with type 1 diabetes. CDR3s include the opening cysteine and the closing phenylalanine or tryptophan. A D gene is named only where the DNA matches it firmly. Size is omitted from some rows. Given values are once, few, many or a class for expanded clones.

d_call,j_call,clone_size,cdr3_length,v_call,cdr3_nt,cdr3_aa
.,TRBJ1-1,.,13,TRBV2,TGTGCCAGCACGACGGACATGAACACTGAAGCTTTCTTT,CASTTDMNTEAFF
.,TRBJ1-1,few,12,TRBV29-1,TGCAGTGCCCAGGGACAAAACACTGAAGCTTTCTTT,CSAQGQNTEAFF
.,TRBJ1-6,.,14,TRBV2,TGTGCCAGCGTGGGATTCTCCTATAATTCACCCCTCCACTTT,CASVGFSYNSPLHF
TRBD1,TRBJ1-2,.,13,TRBV11-2,TGTGCCAGCAGCCCAGACAGGGGCACTGGCTACACCTTC,CASSPDRGTGYTF
.,TRBJ2-7,few,14,TRBV6-6,TGTGCCAGCAGTTACAAGGGGCTCAACTACGAGCAGTACTTC,CASSYKGLNYEQYF
.,TRBJ1-2,few,15,TRBV10-3,TGTGCCATCAGTGAGTCGATAAATCGTGAAGGTGGCTACACCTTC,CAISESINREGGYTF
.,TRBJ2-1,few,16,TRBV2,TGTGCCAGCAGTGGGACTGCCACTAGCTCCTACAATGAGCAGTTCTTC,CASSGTATSSYNEQFF
TRBD2,TRBJ2-1,.,12,TRBV9,TGTGCCAGCGGACTAGAGAATCATGAGCAGTTCTTC,CASGLENHEQFF
.,TRBJ2-1,.,11,TRBV20-1,TGCAGTGCTAGTTCCAGCAATGAGCAGTTCTTC,CSASSSNEQFF
TRBD1,TRBJ2-2,few,14,TRBV6-1,TGTGCCAGCAGCTGGACAGGAGACACCGGGGAGCTGTTTTTT,CASSWTGDTGELFF
.,TRBJ2-1,.,12,TRBV7-2,TGTGCCAGCAGCTCCCAGGGGGGTGAGCAGTTCTTC,CASSSQGGEQFF
.,TRBJ1-1,few,13,TRBV29-1,TGCAGCGTTGAATCTTGGGGGCGGAGTGAAGCTTTCTTT,CSVESWGRSEAFF
.,TRBJ2-7,few,12,TRBV30,TGTGCCTGGAGTGCGGCAGAACTGACGCAGTACTTC,CAWSAAELTQYF
.,TRBJ2-2,few,13,TRBV29-1,TGCAGCGTTGAAAGCCTCTACACCGGGGAGCTGTTTTTT,CSVESLYTGELFF
.,TRBJ2-6,few,14,TRBV6-6,TGTGCCAGCAGTGTGAACTCTGGGGCCAACGTCCTGACTTTC,CASSVNSGANVLTF
.,TRBJ2-7,.,13,TRBV29-1,TGCAGCGTTGGTCAAGCTAGCTCCTATGAGCAGTACTTC,CSVGQASSYEQYF
.,TRBJ2-7,.,14,TRBV30,TGTGCCTGGAGTCCTCGACAGCCCACCTACGAGCAGTACTTC,CAWSPRQPTYEQYF
.,TRBJ1-4,.,14,TRBV29-1,TGCAGCGTTGATTTCGGGGCATTGGGTGAAAAACTGTTTTTT,CSVDFGALGEKLFF
.,TRBJ2-5,few,12,TRBV11-2,TGTGCCAGCAGAAGGCTCCAAGAGACCCAGTACTTC,CASRRLQETQYF
.,TRBJ1-2,.,13,TRBV30,TGTGCCTGGAGTGCCTCGCAGGGTTTAGGCTACACCTTC,CAWSASQGLGYTF
TRBD1,TRBJ2-1,few,13,TRBV18,TGTGCCAGCTCACCAGAACAGGGGCGCGAGCAGTTCTTC,CASSPEQGREQFF
TRBD2,TRBJ2-5,few,15,TRBV30,TGTGCCTGGAGTGAGGAGCGGGGGGTTCGCGAGACCCAGTACTTC,CAWSEERGVRETQYF
TRBD1,TRBJ2-5,few,14,TRBV25-1,TGTGCCAGCAGCCGCGGGACAGGGTTGGAGACCCAGTACTTC,CASSRGTGLETQYF
.,TRBJ1-5,few,15,TRBV2,TGTGCCAGCAGTGACGGATTTGGGCGAGCTCAGCCCCAGCATTTT,CASSDGFGRAQPQHF
.,TRBJ2-7,.,15,TRBV28,TGTGCCAGCAGCCTTCGGAGGGCGTTCTCCTACGAGCAGTACTTC,CASSLRRAFSYEQYF
.,TRBJ1-1,.,12,TRBV28,TGTGCCAGCAAACAGACGAACACTGAAGCTTTCTTT,CASKQTNTEAFF
.,TRBJ1-2,few,10,TRBV29-1,TGCAGCGCTTTCAGGGGTGGCTACACCTTC,CSAFRGGYTF
TRBD1,TRBJ2-1,.,14,TRBV4-3,TGCGCCAGCAGCCAACCCGGACAGGGGGTAGAGGTGTTCTTC,CASSQPGQGVEVFF
.,TRBJ1-4,few,15,TRBV2,TGTGCCAGCAGTGCTTCGACGGGAACCTATGAAAAACTGTTTTTT,CASSASTGTYEKLFF
.,TRBJ1-2,.,17,TRBV19,TGTGCCAGTACTAATGGGGGACACCCGACGGTGAACTATGGCTACACCTTC,CASTNGGHPTVNYGYTF
.,TRBJ2-3,.,13,TRBV29-1,TGCAGCGTTGCCAAACTAGCCCCAGATACGCAGTATTTT,CSVAKLAPDTQYF
.,TRBJ2-1,few,12,TRBV10-3,TGTGCCATCAGTGAGACGGCGGGTGAGCAGTTCTTC,CAISETAGEQFF
.,TRBJ2-2,.,16,TRBV18,TGTGCCAGCTCACCAGGGCAGGATCTGAACACCGGGGAGCTGTTTTTT,CASSPGQDLNTGELFF